One sample yielded the 24 T cell receptor beta chains listed below, sequenced in a study of T cell responses to AZD1222 COVID-19 vaccine. Produced via immunoSEQ multiplex PCR; TCRdb's table is partial and in-frame only. The sample shows around 78,000 clones, roughly 87% of them seen only once. Material: peripheral blood, obtained on day 0 of AZD1222 vaccination. Every receptor here comes from an adult in good health.

The V call is TRBV18, the J call TRBJ2-1, with D possibly matching TRBD2 (5 bases). In germline, CDR1 is KGHSH, CDR2 LQKENI. The CDR3 covers 15 residues. Trimming took off 2 bases at V and 8 bases at J, with 16 bases between the two ends. DNA of the CDR3: TGTGCCAGCTCACCATATGTGGGAGCTTCTGATGAGCAGTTCTTC. It yields the protein CASSPYVGASDEQFF.

This chain connects TRBV10-3 to TRBJ1-6; possibly TRBD1 for D (5 bases). Between the trimmed V and J ends, which lost 4 bases and 7 bases, there was a span of 8 bases. Germline V gene sequence: CDR1 ENHRY, CDR2 SYGVKD. The CDR3 runs to 13 residues. CDR3 bases: TGTGCCATCAGTGCGGACAAAAATTCACCCCTCCACTTT. It specifies CAISADKNSPLHF.

The chain has TRBV7-3 and TRBJ1-1; D remains ambiguous. V dropped 0 bases and J dropped 5 bases, with 13 bases sitting between them. CDR3 length equals 15 residues. CDR1 and CDR2 (germline): SGHTA, FQGTGA. This CDR3 reads CASSLTASLGTEAFF. CDR3 nucleotides: TGTGCCAGCAGCTTAACGGCCTCCTTAGGGACTGAAGCTTTCTTT.

V usage is TRBV11-3 and J usage is TRBJ2-5; D not certain. V was trimmed by 1 base and J by 7 bases, leaving 10 bases between them. The CDR3 loop spans 13 amino acids. Germline CDR1 reads SGHNT; CDR2 reads YENEEA. This CDR3 is CASSLGELGTQYF. The CDR3 DNA reads as TGTGCCAGCAGCTTAGGGGAACTCGGGACCCAGTACTTC.

The chain uses TRBV27 and TRBJ1-5; no clear D gene. Germline loops: CDR1 MNHEY, CDR2 SMNVEV (reference sequence). This CDR3 is built from 16 residues. Deletions cut 5 bases from V and 2 bases from J, with 16 bases between. CDR3 in amino acids: CASSPHLDGGNQPQHF. The DNA of the CDR3 is TGTGCCAGCAGTCCTCACCTGGACGGGGGCAATCAGCCCCAGCATTTT.

J is TRBJ1-5 and V is TRBV7-6; TRBD1 matches 8 bases. The germline CDR1 and CDR2 sequences are SGHVS and FNYEAQ. Trimming removed 6 bases from V and 6 bases from J; junction bases left unmatched: 13. The CDR3 covers 16 residues. The CDR3 sequence: CASRYIRGQAIQPQHF. The DNA of the CDR3 is TGTGCCAGCAGATATATTAGGGGACAGGCTATTCAGCCCCAGCATTTT.

The chain recombines TRBV29-1 with TRBJ1-1; tentative D call: TRBD1 (5 bases). In germline, CDR1 is SQVTM, CDR2 ANQGSEA. Trimming shortened V by 7 bases and J by 1 base, and 13 bases separated the two germline ends. This CDR3 has 13 amino acids. CDR3 sequence reads: CSGRTGGNTEAFF. CDR3 DNA sequence: TGCAGCGGCAGGACTGGGGGGAACACTGAAGCTTTCTTT.

V usage is TRBV5-1 and J usage is TRBJ2-7; weak D call: TRBD2 (6 bases). Germline V gene lookup returns CDR1 SGHRS and CDR2 YFSETQ. This CDR3 is built from 14 residues. V shed 4 bases and J shed 5 bases, with 16 bases lying between them. CDR3 sequence reads: CASSPRLGIHEQYF. In DNA, the CDR3 is TGCGCCAGCAGCCCCCGACTAGGGATCCACGAGCAGTACTTC. The full variable domain, rest sourced from reference TRBV5-1 and TRBJ2-7, is KAGVTQTPRYLIKTRGQQVTLSCSPISGHRSVSWYQQTPGQGLQFLFEYFSETQRNKGNFPGRFSGRQFSNSRSEMNVSTLELGDSALYLCASSPRLGIHEQYFGPGTRLTVT.

The chain is built from TRBV19 and TRBJ2-1, with D hard to call. The V and J ends lost 6 bases and 2 bases respectively, with 11 bases between them. Germline CDR1 LNHDA, CDR2 SQIVND (reference sequence). The CDR3 runs 14 residues. Here the CDR3 reads CASRNRQTYNEQFF. The CDR3 DNA reads as TGTGCCAGTAGAAATAGACAAACCTACAATGAGCAGTTCTTC.

This chain connects TRBV4-3 to TRBJ2-3, with no clear D. With 0 bases removed from V and 4 bases from J, the gap between germline ends came to 11 bases. The CDR3 has 15 residues. Per the germline V gene, CDR1 is LGHNA and CDR2 is YSLEER. The CDR3 nucleotides read TGCGCCAGCAGCCAAGATCTCTCCGGGTCAGATACGCAGTATTTT. It translates to CASSQDLSGSDTQYF.

This rearrangement joins TRBV5-1 to TRBJ1-2; D perhaps matches TRBD1 (5 bases). Germline CDR1 and CDR2: SGHRS and YFSETQ. CDR3 length: 16 residues. V was cut by 0 bases and J by 7 bases, with 19 bases left in between. Here the CDR3 reads CASSLASREISRGYTF. Written as DNA, the CDR3 is TGCGCCAGCAGCTTGGCCAGCAGGGAGATTTCGCGTGGCTACACCTTC.

The V gene is TRBV9, the J gene TRBJ1-6, with a weak D call TRBD1 (5 bases). CDR3 length equals 14 residues. Germline CDR1 SGDLS, CDR2 YYNGEE. Trimming pared 0 bases from V and 10 bases from J, leaving 11 bases between. DNA of the CDR3: TGTGCCAGCAGCGTAGCGTGGGGCCGGTCACCCCTCCACTTT. Amino acid sequence: CASSVAWGRSPLHF.

The chain joins TRBV18 to TRBJ1-3; 7 bases map to TRBD1. The CDR3 length is 15 residues. V lost 0 bases to trimming and J lost 7 bases; unmatched junction nucleotides: 6. Germline lookup yields CDR1 KGHSH and CDR2 LQKENI. The CDR3: CASSPPTGSSNTIYF. DNA of the CDR3: TGTGCCAGCTCACCACCGACAGGGTCCTCCAACACCATATATTTT.

In its sample, this clone was seen once. The chain combines TRBV2 with TRBJ2-3, with D uncertain. V lost 8 bases, J lost 5 bases, and 11 bases lay in between. The CDR3 spans 12 residues. CDR1 is SNHLY, CDR2 FYNNEI, per germline. The DNA for the CDR3 is TGTGCCAGCCTCATTACTGTAGATACGCAGTATTTT. It specifies CASLITVDTQYF.

The gene calls are TRBV4-1 and TRBJ2-7, with a weak D call TRBD2 (7 bases). CDR1 is MGHRA, CDR2 YSYEKL, per germline. The CDR3 has 14 residues. Trimming took 3 bases from V and 3 from J, leaving 12 bases between them. CDR3 protein: CASSHKGEGYEQYF. The DNA of the CDR3 is TGCGCCAGCAGCCATAAGGGGGAGGGCTACGAGCAGTACTTC.

The chain couples TRBV7-2 to TRBJ1-5, with 9 bases identical to TRBD1. This CDR3 region has 15 residues. From germline, CDR1 is SGHTA and CDR2 FQGNSA. J was trimmed by 3 bases and V by 5 bases; bases with no gene match: 5. CDR3 in amino acids: CASSLTGGANQPQHF. The CDR3 nucleotides are TGTGCCAGCAGCCTGACAGGGGGGGCCAATCAGCCCCAGCATTTT.

The CDR3 sequence: CASSGGAGVDSPLHF. Here the CDR3 DNA reads TGTGCCAGCAGTGGTGGGGCAGGGGTTGATTCACCCCTCCACTTT. The chain recombines TRBV28 with TRBJ1-6, with D perhaps TRBD1 (6 bases). The CDR3 spans 15 residues. V lost 5 bases, J lost 8 bases, and 16 bases lay in between. In germline, CDR1 is MDHEN, CDR2 SYDVKM.

The rearrangement links TRBV4-1 to TRBJ2-1; 7 positions agree with TRBD2. The CDR3 spans 17 residues. V lost 3 bases, J lost 4 bases, and 12 bases stayed unmatched. The germline V gene encodes CDR1 MGHRA and CDR2 YSYEKL. The CDR3 sequence: CASSHIFSGPFYNEQFF. CDR3 coding DNA: TGCGCCAGCAGCCACATTTTTAGCGGGCCGTTTTACAATGAGCAGTTCTTC.

V is TRBV7-9 and J is TRBJ1-2; TRBD1 matches at 10 bases. The CDR3 has 15 residues. Germline assignment: CDR1 SEHNR and CDR2 FQNEAQ (reference sequence). Trimming at V came to 5 bases and at J to 7 bases, leaving 10 bases not matched to a gene. The chain's CDR3 is CASSTPGQGYSGYTF. In DNA, the CDR3 is TGTGCCAGCAGCACACCGGGACAGGGGTATTCTGGCTACACCTTC. Combining the CDR3 with reference TRBV7-9 and TRBJ1-2 gives the whole variable domain DTGVSQNPRHKITKRGQNVTFRCDPISEHNRLYWYRQTLGQGPEFLTYFQNEAQLEKSRLLSDRFSAERPKGSFSTLEIQRTEQGDSAMYLCASSTPGQGYSGYTFGSGTRLTVV.

This clone came up once. CDR3 protein: CASSPGSSNEQFF. The CDR3 DNA reads as TGTGCCAGCAGCCCTGGATCAAGCAATGAGCAGTTCTTC. The genes are TRBV12-3 or TRBV12-4 and TRBJ2-1; D unclear. The CDR3 has 13 residues. Between the trimmed V and J ends, which lost 6 bases and 6 bases, there was a span of 12 bases.

This clone appeared a single time. The chain joins TRBV18 to TRBJ2-7, with a tentative D call TRBD2 (6 bases). Trimming stripped 4 bases from V and 4 bases from J, with 14 bases between. Germline V gives CDR1 KGHSH, CDR2 LQKENI. The length of the CDR3 is 14 residues. This CDR3 reads CASSLGTQGYEQYF. CDR3 bases: TGTGCCAGCTCACTGGGGACTCAAGGGTACGAGCAGTACTTC.

The chain has TRBV18 and TRBJ1-6; D is uncertain. Trimming shortened V by 3 bases and J by 7 bases, and 10 bases separated the two germline ends. The CDR3 covers 14 residues. The germline V gene has CDR1 KGHSH and CDR2 LQKENI. The DNA of the CDR3 is TGTGCCAGCTCACCGGAAGACGGAAATTCACCCCTCCACTTT. This sequence encodes CASSPEDGNSPLHF.

This sequence joins TRBV4-3 and TRBJ1-1; D not certain. Germline CDR1 reads LGHNA; CDR2 reads YSLEER. The CDR3 loop spans 13 amino acids. Between the trimmed V and J ends, which lost 1 base and 1 base, there was a span of 4 bases. The DNA of the CDR3 is TGCGCCAGCAGCCAAGGGCAGAACACTGAAGCTTTCTTT. Amino acid sequence: CASSQGQNTEAFF.

This clone has only one observation. The rearrangement joins TRBV19 to TRBJ2-7, with a weak D call TRBD2 (5 bases). The CDR3 has 14 amino acids. The germline V and J ends were trimmed by 2 bases and 3 bases, with 11 bases remaining between them. CDR1 is LNHDA, CDR2 SQIVND, per germline (reference sequence). CDR3 residues: CASSIKAENYEQYF. As DNA, the CDR3 is TGTGCCAGTAGTATAAAAGCGGAAAACTACGAGCAGTACTTC.